The subject of this entry is one T cell receptor beta chain. This record comes from a study of T cell changes during pregnancy in multiple sclerosis. Sequencing used immunoSEQ multiplex PCR; TCRdb keeps in-frame clones, though not all of them. In the table there are about 54,000 clones, 91% of which are singletons. Here the sequenced sample was peripheral blood, taken after pregnancy. This TCR came from a female donor in good health, enrolled as a control in a pregnancy study.

The CDR3 protein is CASSPWTGANYGYTF. CDR3 sequence (DNA): TGCGCCAGCAGCCCGTGGACAGGGGCTAACTATGGCTACACCTTC. The V call is TRBV5-1, the J call TRBJ1-2, with 9 bases aligning to TRBD1. With 4 bases clipped from V and 0 bases from J, the junction kept 4 bases outside the gene matches. This CDR3 is built from 15 residues. CDR1 SGHRS and CDR2 YFSETQ come from the germline V gene.